The 14 T cell receptor beta chains presented below share a single source sample, sequenced in a study of a mutant IDH1 vaccine in newly diagnosed glioma. Their antigen targets remain unknown. Time point in this sample: week 35, safety follow-up. Topical imiquimod was applied with each vaccine dose, which held 300 ug of mutant IDH1 20-mer peptide. Repertoires were generated with immunoSEQ multiplex PCR, while TCRdb's copy carries only in-frame clones and drops some. The sample lists 60,000 to 65,000 clones; 81% were seen once. The input for sequencing was PBMCs, taken from a glioma patient whose treatment included an IDH1 peptide vaccine. These receptor sequences come from a man aged 40-55 years with glioma.

The chain couples TRBV2 to TRBJ1-3, with D uncertain. The CDR3 spans 14 residues. The germline V gene encodes CDR1 SNHLY and CDR2 FYNNEI. V was trimmed by 8 bases and J by 0 bases, leaving 11 bases between them. As DNA, the CDR3 is TGTGCCAGCTTATCGGAGCTCTCTGGAAACACCATATATTTT. Its translation: CASLSELSGNTIYF. Supplemented by reference TRBV2 and TRBJ1-3, the full variable domain reads EPEVTQTPSHQVTQMGQEVILRCVPISNHLYFYWYRQILGQKVEFLVSFYNNEISEKSEIFDDQFSVERPDGSNFTLKIRSTKLEDSAMYFCASLSELSGNTIYFGEGSWLTVV.

The V gene is TRBV30, the J gene TRBJ1-5; D is possibly TRBD1 (5 bases). CDR1 GTSNPN and CDR2 SVGIG come from the germline V gene (reference sequence). With 2 bases removed from V and 7 bases from J, the gap between germline ends came to 12 bases. The CDR3 consists of 13 residues. CDR3: CAWSSGTRQPQHF. CDR3 DNA sequence: TGTGCCTGGAGTTCAGGGACGAGGCAGCCCCAGCATTTT.

This chain connects TRBV9 to TRBJ1-3; the D gene is possibly TRBD1 (5 bases). Germline V gene sequence: CDR1 SGDLS, CDR2 YYNGEE. The CDR3 has 17 amino acids. V lost 4 bases to trimming and J lost 0 bases, with 17 bases between them. The CDR3 reads CASSPDPPGSSGNTIYF. In DNA form, the CDR3 reads TGTGCCAGCAGCCCAGACCCTCCAGGGTCCTCTGGAAACACCATATATTTT.

The chain is built from TRBV6-1 and TRBJ2-2; D unclear. This CDR3 is 15 amino acids long. CDR1 is MNHNS and CDR2 is SASEGT in the germline V gene. Trimming pared 1 base from V and 7 bases from J, leaving 13 bases between. The CDR3 sequence: CASSEELGIGGELFF. CDR3 nucleotides: TGTGCCAGCAGTGAAGAATTGGGGATAGGCGGGGAGCTGTTTTTT.

The chain employs TRBV12-5 and TRBJ1-5, with TRBD1 identical over 7 bases. The CDR3 loop spans 20 amino acids. The junction had 17 bases not matched to a gene; V was cut back by 3 bases and J by 0 bases. Germline loops: CDR1 LGHNT, CDR2 FRNRAP. CDR3 protein: CASGLGITGTDGYSNQPQHF. The CDR3, as DNA: TGTGCTAGTGGTTTAGGCATTACCGGGACAGATGGGTATAGCAATCAGCCCCAGCATTTT.

This clone was detected only a few times. V and J are TRBV30 and TRBJ1-4; 7 positions match TRBD1. Germline assignment: CDR1 GTSNPN and CDR2 SVGIG (reference sequence). The CDR3 has 14 amino acids. Trimming took 6 bases from V and 8 from J; bases not matched to a gene: 12. The CDR3 is CACGGQAANEKLFF. In DNA, the CDR3 is TGTGCCTGTGGAGGACAGGCCGCCAACGAAAAACTGTTTTTT.

The V and J genes are TRBV18 and TRBJ1-2; 10 nucleotides line up with TRBD1. Unmatched junction bases numbered 2, after V lost 1 base and J lost 3 bases. The CDR3 contains 15 residues. Germline CDR1 KGHSH, CDR2 LQKENI. CDR3 nucleotides: TGTGCCAGCTCACCACGACAGGGGGCGGACTATGGCTACACCTTC. Its translation: CASSPRQGADYGYTF.

The chain carries TRBV28 and TRBJ1-5, with a possible D match to TRBD1 (6 bases). The V and J ends lost 3 bases and 0 bases respectively, with 15 bases between them. The germline gives CDR1 MDHEN, CDR2 SYDVKM. There are 17 residues in the CDR3. The CDR3 protein is CASSFSTGLYSNQPQHF. In DNA form, the CDR3 reads TGTGCCAGCAGTTTCTCGACAGGACTCTATAGCAATCAGCCCCAGCATTTT.

This chain uses TRBV6-5 with TRBJ1-5, with a weak D call TRBD1 (5 bases). Per the germline V gene, CDR1 is MNHEY and CDR2 is SVGAGI. The CDR3 runs 15 residues. V was shortened by 4 bases and J by 4 bases, with 14 bases between the two germline ends. The CDR3 sequence is CASSSLGERNQPQHF. The CDR3 coding sequence is TGTGCCAGCAGTTCCCTGGGGGAGCGGAATCAGCCCCAGCATTTT.

The genes are TRBV5-1 and TRBJ2-1, with D perhaps TRBD2 (7 bases). V was shortened by 4 bases and J by 4 bases, with 15 bases between the two germline ends. The CDR3 has 15 amino acids. The germline gives CDR1 SGHRS, CDR2 YFSETQ. The CDR3 DNA follows: TGCGCCAGCAGCCCGGGGGGCACGATTTACAATGAGCAGTTCTTC. Residues: CASSPGGTIYNEQFF.

The chain has TRBV5-6 and TRBJ2-3; a weak D match, TRBD2 (7 bases). The CDR3 runs to 16 residues. Germline V CDR1 and CDR2: SGHDT, YYEEEE. Trimming removed 0 bases from V and 4 bases from J, with 15 bases in between. CDR3 nucleotides: TGTGCCAGCAGCTTGGGCGCGGGGGCCCGGCCAGATACGCAGTATTTT. Amino acids: CASSLGAGARPDTQYF.

As to this clone: The sample has other DNA sequences that encode this CDR3 too. The chain links TRBV7-9 to TRBJ2-7, with a weak D call TRBD2 (5 bases). The germline V gene has CDR1 SEHNR and CDR2 FQNEAQ (reference sequence). V was shortened by 7 bases and J by 6 bases, with 19 bases between the two germline ends. The CDR3 contains 14 residues. CDR3 sequence reads: CASTSTTGGFEQYF. Here the CDR3 DNA reads TGTGCCAGCACCAGCACCACCGGAGGATTCGAGCAGTACTTC.

CDR3 coding DNA: TGTGCCAGCAGCGTACCTAGGTCGGGTACGCAGTATTTT. This translates into CASSVPRSGTQYF. This chain joins TRBV5-4 and TRBJ2-3; D is unresolved. The CDR3 spans 13 residues. Germline CDR1 and CDR2: SGHNT and YYREEE (reference sequence). V shed 4 bases and J shed 8 bases, with 14 bases lying between them.

This clone was observed a handful of times. The CDR3 nucleotides are TGTGCCATCAGTGCCGGGACAGGGGGCTACGAGCAGTACTTC. Translation: CAISAGTGGYEQYF. The J gene is TRBJ2-7, the V gene TRBV10-3, with 11 positions matching TRBD1. There are 14 residues in the CDR3. CDR1 ENHRY and CDR2 SYGVKD come from the germline V gene. After removal of 4 bases from V and 3 bases from J, the junction contained 2 bases not matched to a gene.